This T cell receptor beta chain was captured in a study of blood T cell repertoires in COVID-19. Clones were read by immunoSEQ multiplex PCR, and TCRdb kept only the in-frame ones, dropping some. The sample holds under 350,000 clones, 85% to 90% seen once. Recruitment covered about two dozen US areas and drew participants whose ages spanned about 18 to 100 years. Grouping used clinical history reported by participants in a survey and questionnaire. The CDR3 consists of 15 residues. The V gene end was trimmed by 0 bases and the J gene end by 6 bases; junction bases not matched to a gene: 8. Looked up from germline, CDR1 is SGHRS and CDR2 is YFSETQ.

Sequencing was performed on PBMCs or T cells enriched from blood (not recorded which). The TCR comes from a man aged 30-40 years who had recovered from COVID-19. J is TRBJ2-7 and V is TRBV5-1, with TRBD1 identical over 8 bases. CDR3 protein: CASSLVGDRLSEQYF. CDR3 sequence (DNA): TGCGCCAGCAGCTTGGTAGGGGACAGGCTCTCCGAGCAGTACTTC.